A selection of T cell receptor beta chains follows, all from one sample in a study of blood T cell repertoires in COVID-19. Using immunoSEQ multiplex PCR, the repertoire was profiled, and TCRdb retains in-frame clones only, with some absent. This sample has roughly 77,000 clones; roughly 80% occur once, and the top ten carry more than 9%. The sample consisted of peripheral blood. These receptors were taken from a human donor in a cohort sampled during active COVID-19. The CDR3 runs from the conserved cysteine through the conserved F or W. D genes are given only for firm matches. Size tells how often a clone was seen (once, few, many) or the class of an expanded clone, and some rows leave it out.

TRBV6-6	TRBJ1-2	TRBD1	NA	TGTGCCAGCAGCTCACAGGGGAACTATGGCTACACCTTC	CASSSQGNYGYTF
TRBV30	TRBJ1-2	TRBD1	once	TGTGTCTTATGTGGACAGGGGGGATATGGCTACACCTTC	CVLCGQGGYGYTF
TRBV7-2	TRBJ2-7	NA	NA	TGTGCCAGCAGCAGGACTACCTACGAGCAGTACTTC	CASSRTTYEQYF
TRBV6-5	TRBJ2-3	NA	few	TGTGCCACCAGGTCGGGAAATACGCAGTATTTT	CATRSGNTQYF
TRBV11-2	TRBJ2-7	NA	NA	TGTGCCAGCAGCCCAGCAGGGACAACCTACGAGCAGTACTTC	CASSPAGTTYEQYF
TRBV12-5	TRBJ1-1	NA	once	TGTGCTAGTGGTTTCGGGTTTGAAGCTTTCTTT	CASGFGFEAFF
TRBV9	TRBJ1-2	NA	once	TGTGCCAGCAGCGTACGGGACACTAACTATGGCTACACCTTC	CASSVRDTNYGYTF
TRBV7-2	TRBJ1-5	NA	NA	TGTGCCAGCAGCTTGATGCGGGGAAATCAGCCCCAGCATTTT	CASSLMRGNQPQHF
TRBV6-5	TRBJ1-1	TRBD1	once	TGTGCCAGCAGTTACTCGAGACAGGGGGGAAAGACTGAAGCTTTCTTT	CASSYSRQGGKTEAFF
TRBV2	TRBJ1-5	TRBD1	NA	TGTGCCAGCACCATCCCGGGACAGGGGTTATCACAGCCCCAGCATTTT	CASTIPGQGLSQPQHF
TRBV18	TRBJ1-3	NA	NA	TGTGCCAGCTCTCTCAGGGGACAAGTGGGGAGTCCAGGAAACACCATATATTTT	CASSLRGQVGSPGNTIYF
TRBV6-2/TRBV6-3	TRBJ2-7	TRBD1	NA	TGTGCCAGCAGTTACAGGACAGGGGGGCCTAGCTCCTACGAGCAGTACTTC	CASSYRTGGPSSYEQYF
TRBV7-9	TRBJ1-4	NA	NA	TGTGCCAGCAGCACCTATACAACTAATGAAAAACTGTTTTTT	CASSTYTTNEKLFF
TRBV4-1	TRBJ1-5	NA	NA	TGCGCCAGCAGCCAGGGCTATAGCAATCAGCCCCAGCATTTT	CASSQGYSNQPQHF
TRBV7-9	TRBJ1-2	NA	NA	TGTGCCAGCAGCTCCCGACGGGGTCGATTGGCAGATGGCTACACCTTC	CASSSRRGRLADGYTF
TRBV9	TRBJ2-7	NA	NA	TGTGCCAGCAGCTTGCGGGACAGTCCCTACGAGCAGTACTTC	CASSLRDSPYEQYF
TRBV7-2	TRBJ2-7	TRBD2	NA	TGTGCCAGCAGCCCCGGGGGGGACTCCTACGAGCAGTACTTC	CASSPGGDSYEQYF
TRBV2	TRBJ2-7	NA	few	TGTGCCAGCAGACCGACAGCTGCTTCCTACTACGAGCAGTACTTC	CASRPTAASYYEQYF
TRBV13	TRBJ2-5	NA	NA	TGTGCCAGCAGCTTATCGCCAGTGCAAGAGACCCAGTACTTC	CASSLSPVQETQYF
TRBV29-1	TRBJ1-6	NA	NA	TGCAGCGTCGCCGGGACTCGAGATTCACCCCTCCACTTT	CSVAGTRDSPLHF
TRBV5-1	TRBJ2-3	TRBD1	NA	TGCGCCAGCAGCTTGTCGCCCACAGGGGACACGCAGTATTTT	CASSLSPTGDTQYF
TRBV12-3/TRBV12-4	TRBJ1-2	NA	few	TGTGCCAGCACCTCGCGGAGAGGGTATGGCTACACCTTC	CASTSRRGYGYTF
TRBV12-3/TRBV12-4	TRBJ1-5	TRBD1	NA	TGTGCCAGCAGCGCACAGGGGAATCAGCCCCAGCATTTT	CASSAQGNQPQHF
TRBV30	TRBJ1-2	NA	NA	TGTGCCTGGACTGGCTGGGGGCGGTTCGGGTATGGCTACACCTTC	CAWTGWGRFGYGYTF
TRBV12-2	TRBJ1-3	NA	NA	TGTGCAAGTCGCTTAGCGGGGAGGAGCTCTGGAAACACCATATATTTT	CASRLAGRSSGNTIYF
TRBV28	TRBJ1-2	TRBD1	once	TGTGCCAGCAGTCCGGGACAGAGATATGGCTACACCTTC	CASSPGQRYGYTF
TRBV7-2	TRBJ1-6	NA	NA	TGTGCCAGCAGCTTACTCAAAAGGGAGTACTCACCCCTCCACTTT	CASSLLKREYSPLHF
TRBV7-9	TRBJ2-7	NA	NA	TGTGCCAGCACCCGCGGGGGCGGCAACGAGCAGTACTTC	CASTRGGGNEQYF
TRBV7-6	TRBJ1-5	TRBD1	few	TGTGCCAGCAGCTTAGGGACAGGGCATCAGCCCCAGCATTTT	CASSLGTGHQPQHF
TRBV10-3	TRBJ1-5	NA	NA	TGTGCCATCAGTGAATCAGGGGCTGATCAGCCCCAGCATTTT	CAISESGADQPQHF
TRBV2	TRBJ1-5	NA	few	TGTGCCAGCAACTACAGGGGCAATCAGCCCCAGCATTTT	CASNYRGNQPQHF
TRBV10-3	TRBJ1-2	NA	NA	TGTGCCATCAGTCCGGGAGGTGAGGGCTACACCTTC	CAISPGGEGYTF
TRBV10-3	TRBJ1-2	NA	NA	TGTGCCATCAAAGAAGCAACAGGGTCAAAATATGGCTACACCTTC	CAIKEATGSKYGYTF
TRBV29-1	TRBJ2-1	TRBD2	NA	TGCAGCGTTGACTCCGGACTAGCCGGTCGGTCCAATGAGCAGTTCTTC	CSVDSGLAGRSNEQFF
TRBV7-2	TRBJ1-1	NA	NA	TGTGCCAGCAGCCCAGACCGGGAATCTTCTTATGGGACTGAAGCTTTCTTT	CASSPDRESSYGTEAFF
TRBV6-6	TRBJ1-6	NA	NA	TGTGCCAGCAGTTACTCCGAGACGGACTCTCCCCTCCACTTT	CASSYSETDSPLHF
TRBV23-1	TRBJ1-2	NA	once	TGCGCCAGCAGTCAACCCCTGATAGCAGCGACCTATGGCTACACCTTC	CASSQPLIAATYGYTF
TRBV9	TRBJ2-5	TRBD2	NA	TGTGCCAGCAGCGTAGCTGGAGCGGGGGGAGTCCAAGAGACCCAGTACTTC	CASSVAGAGGVQETQYF